This T cell receptor beta chain came from a study of cytomegalovirus exposure and HLA in healthy donors. With respect to this clone: Its antigen is not identified.

Study results and limitations: Rarity marked most TCR sequences, yet some public TCRs occurred in many donors.

The V and J ends lost 4 bases and 1 base respectively, with 8 bases between them. The CDR3 loop spans 14 amino acids. Germline V gene data show CDR1 as SGHRS and CDR2 as YFSETQ. Use of 60 Vbeta and 13 Jbeta primers characterized the PCR. TCRdb keeps only in-frame clones here, not all; method: immunoSEQ multiplex PCR. The sample carries about 160,000 clones, roughly four fifths recorded once. This chain joins TRBV5-1 and TRBJ2-2, with D possibly matching TRBD2 (5 bases). The sequence was obtained from a man aged 50-59 years in good health and CMV-seropositive. Input material: PBMCs. The CDR3 here is CASSPLGNTGELFF. The CDR3 DNA sequence: TGCGCCAGCAGCCCACTAGGGAACACCGGGGAGCTGTTTTTT.